This TCR beta chain comes out of a study of blood T cell repertoires in COVID-19 (dated by TCRdb to the early 2020s). General notes on the study: Samples from collaborators originated in the United States, Italy and Spain and spanned both the acute and convalescent phases of COVID-19. The material from the prospective study consisted of cDNA or gDNA derived from T cells, B-cell-depleted T cells, or PBMCs. Subjects who had been exposed to COVID-19, were actively infected with it, or had recovered from it provided the deeply sampled blood TCRbeta repertoires that made up the dataset. A freely available public database, intended as a resource for researchers studying the immune response to SARS-CoV-2, is where the repertoires were released. The samples were drawn from two sources: the first 160 participants of the ongoing ImmuneRACE study, and fewer than 1,500 subjects contributed by 6 global collaborators. A de-identified subject ID, COVID-19 status, age in years and sex were almost always included in the sample metadata. Where available, HLA class I and class II types were obtained from metadata supplied by the sample provider rather than from assay-based typing.

TCRbeta CDR3 regions were amplified from genomic DNA using the immunoSEQ Assay, a bias-controlled multiplex PCR. The original methods were these. Nucleated cell counts per sample were estimated from amplification of reference gene primers within the assay. Sequence reads were collapsed and filtered to measure the absolute abundance of every unique TCRbeta CDR3 rearrangement. For each sample, productive Simpson clonality was calculated by taking the square root of Simpson's diversity index across productive rearrangements. What TCRdb holds here is the immuneACCESS table cut down to in-frame rearrangements. Part of the clones is not present; checked against another copy, under half of the missing clones reflect an unresolved V gene, and the others are unexplained. Clonal size and the V and J genes are those of that table, whereas D and trimming came from the DNA. Present in this sample are 280,000 or so clones, around 92% of which were seen just once. The leading ten clones occupy roughly 2.8% of the sample.

Overall study outcomes, separate from this receptor: How much clinical and demographic metadata was included differed by source and by participant, and the metadata was provided uncurated.

Reading the germline V gene gives CDR1 MDHEN and CDR2 SYDVKM. The CDR3, cysteine through phenylalanine, is 12 amino acids long. Of the read, only the CDR3 DNA is kept; its 36 bases are in frame from base 1. For this chain, trimming is 5 bases at the V end and 7 bases at the J end, and the number of junction bases without a gene match is 5. Enrolling through a virtual design, the prospective study's participants ranged in age from about 18 to 89 years and lived across 24 United States geographic areas. In the prospective study, cohorts were assigned on the basis of participant-reported clinical history obtained from a screening survey and a study questionnaire. Exposed participants had been in contact, within 2 weeks of entering the study, with a person who had a PCR-confirmed or clinician-diagnosed case of COVID-19. Each participant in the prospective study had whole blood, serum and a nasopharyngeal or oropharyngeal swab collected by mobile phlebotomists. Participants in the prospective study had the option to provide additional blood draws and questionnaires over a roughly 2-month period. Before DNA extraction, blood samples from the prospective study were shipped at room temperature or frozen.

A note on this clone: Its antigen target is currently unknown. No qualities accompany the bases; no much larger clone lies one base away.

Recombination linked TRBV28 to TRBJ2-7; 7 bases in between match TRBD1. The specimen was PBMCs or T cells enriched from blood (not recorded which). The TCR originated in a woman aged 45-59 years who had been exposed to COVID-19. The DNA sequence reads TGTGCCAGCAGTCCGACAGGGCGGGAGCAGTACTTC. The resulting protein is CASSPTGREQYF.